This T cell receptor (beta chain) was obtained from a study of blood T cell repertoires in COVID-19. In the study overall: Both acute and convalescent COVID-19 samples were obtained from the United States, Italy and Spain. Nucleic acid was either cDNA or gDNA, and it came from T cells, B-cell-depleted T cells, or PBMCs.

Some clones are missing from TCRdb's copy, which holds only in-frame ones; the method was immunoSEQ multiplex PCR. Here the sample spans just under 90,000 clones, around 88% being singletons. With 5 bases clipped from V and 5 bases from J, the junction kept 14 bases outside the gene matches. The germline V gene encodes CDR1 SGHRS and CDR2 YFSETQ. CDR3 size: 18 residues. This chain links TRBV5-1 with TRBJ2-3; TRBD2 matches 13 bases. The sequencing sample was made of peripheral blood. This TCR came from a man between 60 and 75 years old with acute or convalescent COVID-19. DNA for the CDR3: TGCGCCAGCAGAAGTACCCTAGGGACTAGCGGGATCGGAGATACGCAGTATTTT. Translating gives CASRSTLGTSGIGDTQYF.